This T cell receptor beta chain was documented in a study of OX40 agonist ivuxolimab in advanced cancers. Study as a whole: Dose-escalation subjects each had hepatocellular carcinoma, melanoma, renal cell or head and neck cancer.

The CDR3 consists of 14 residues. Per the germline V gene, CDR1 is MNHNS and CDR2 is SASEGT. Unmatched junction bases numbered 4, after V lost 5 bases and J lost 6 bases. The assay was immunoSEQ multiplex PCR, and TCRdb's table has in-frame clones only and misses some. The table lists about 73,000 clones, over 75% of them singletons. The rearrangement uses TRBV6-1 and TRBJ1-6, with TRBD1 matching 7 bases. The receptor's source is an adult with an advanced solid tumor such as melanoma, head and neck, liver or kidney cancer. The starting material was CD4+ or CD8+ T cells sorted from blood, obtained in a trial of the OX40 agonist ivuxolimab. CDR3: CASSRDRLNSPLHF. DNA of the CDR3: TGTGCCAGCAGTCGGGACAGACTTAATTCACCCCTCCACTTT.